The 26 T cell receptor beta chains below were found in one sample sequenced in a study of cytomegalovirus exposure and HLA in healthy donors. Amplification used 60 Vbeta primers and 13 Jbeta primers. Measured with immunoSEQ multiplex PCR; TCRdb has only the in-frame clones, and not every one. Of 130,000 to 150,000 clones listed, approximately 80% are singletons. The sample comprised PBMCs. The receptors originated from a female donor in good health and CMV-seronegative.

CDR3 DNA sequence: TGTGCCAGCAGTGATCCGGGTGAGGCTACCTATGGCTACACCTTC. Amino acids: CASSDPGEATYGYTF. This chain uses TRBV2 with TRBJ1-2; D not certain. This CDR3 is 15 amino acids long. Trimming left V 3 bases short and J 4 bases short, with 15 bases between. Germline V lookup: CDR1 SNHLY, CDR2 FYNNEI.

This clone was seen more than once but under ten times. CDR3 in amino acids: CASSLERLSNQPQHF. DNA of the CDR3: TGTGCCAGCAGCTTGGAGCGACTTAGCAATCAGCCCCAGCATTTT. The gene calls are TRBV5-8 and TRBJ1-5; D not certain. Between the trimmed V and J ends, which lost 0 bases and 0 bases, there was a span of 7 bases. This CDR3 is built from 15 residues. Germline loops: CDR1 SGHTS, CDR2 YDEGEE.

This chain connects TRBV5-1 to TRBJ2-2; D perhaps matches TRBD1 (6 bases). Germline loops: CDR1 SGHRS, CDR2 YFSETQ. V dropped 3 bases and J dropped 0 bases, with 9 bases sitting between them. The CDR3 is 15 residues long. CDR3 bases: TGCGCCAGCAGCTCGGGGACACCGAACACCGGGGAGCTGTTTTTT. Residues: CASSSGTPNTGELFF.

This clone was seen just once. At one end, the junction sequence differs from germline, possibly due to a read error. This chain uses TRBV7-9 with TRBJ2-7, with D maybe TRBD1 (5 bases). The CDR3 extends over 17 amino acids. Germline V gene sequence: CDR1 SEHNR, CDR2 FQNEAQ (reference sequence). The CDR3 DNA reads TGTTCCAGCAGCTTAGGGGCGTCAGGGCTGGTGCGGTACGAGCAGTACTTC. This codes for CSSSLGASGLVRYEQYF.

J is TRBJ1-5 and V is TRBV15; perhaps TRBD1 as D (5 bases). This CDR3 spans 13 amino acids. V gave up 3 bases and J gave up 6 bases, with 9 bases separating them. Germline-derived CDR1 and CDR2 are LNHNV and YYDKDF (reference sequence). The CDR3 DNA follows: TGTGCCACCAGCAGTAGGACAAGTCAGCCCCAGCATTTT. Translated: CATSSRTSQPQHF.

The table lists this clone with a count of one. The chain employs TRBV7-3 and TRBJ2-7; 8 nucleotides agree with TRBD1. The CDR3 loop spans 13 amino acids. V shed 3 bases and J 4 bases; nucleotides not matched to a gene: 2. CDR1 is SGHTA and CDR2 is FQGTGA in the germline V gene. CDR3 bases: TGTGCCAGCAGCTTCACAGGGGGATACGAGCAGTACTTC. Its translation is CASSFTGGYEQYF.

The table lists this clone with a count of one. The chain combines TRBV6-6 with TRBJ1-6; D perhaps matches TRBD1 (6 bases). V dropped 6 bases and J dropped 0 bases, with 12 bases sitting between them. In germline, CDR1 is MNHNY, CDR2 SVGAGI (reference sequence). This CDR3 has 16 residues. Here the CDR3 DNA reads TGTGCCAGCAGGATGGACAGAAGCTCCTATAATTCACCCCTCCACTTT. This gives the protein CASRMDRSSYNSPLHF.

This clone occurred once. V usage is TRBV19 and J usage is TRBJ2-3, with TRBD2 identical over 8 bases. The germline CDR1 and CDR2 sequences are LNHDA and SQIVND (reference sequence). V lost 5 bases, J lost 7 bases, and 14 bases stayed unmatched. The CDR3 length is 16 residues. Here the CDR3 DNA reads TGTGCCAGTAGTTCTTGGTTTGGGACTAGACTTCATACGCAGTATTTT. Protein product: CASSSWFGTRLHTQYF.

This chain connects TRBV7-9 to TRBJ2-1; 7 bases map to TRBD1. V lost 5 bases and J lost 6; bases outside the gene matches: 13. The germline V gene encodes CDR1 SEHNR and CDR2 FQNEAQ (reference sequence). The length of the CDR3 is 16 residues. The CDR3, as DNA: TGTGCCAGCAGCCCACACAGGGGCGTCGGTTTCAATGAGCAGTTCTTC. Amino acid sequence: CASSPHRGVGFNEQFF.

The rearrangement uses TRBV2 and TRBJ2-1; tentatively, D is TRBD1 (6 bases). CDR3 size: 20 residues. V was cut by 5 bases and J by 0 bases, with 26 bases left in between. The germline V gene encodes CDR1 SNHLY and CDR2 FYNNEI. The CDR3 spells CASSTGQNVRWGSSYNEQFF. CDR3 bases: TGTGCCAGCAGTACCGGACAGAACGTACGCTGGGGGAGCTCCTACAATGAGCAGTTCTTC.

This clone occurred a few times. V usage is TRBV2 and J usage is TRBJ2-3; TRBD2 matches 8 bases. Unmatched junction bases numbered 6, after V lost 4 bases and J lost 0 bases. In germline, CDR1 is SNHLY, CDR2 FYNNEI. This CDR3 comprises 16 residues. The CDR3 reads CASSGRVAGSTDTQYF. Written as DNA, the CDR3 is TGTGCCAGCAGTGGTCGAGTAGCGGGAAGCACAGATACGCAGTATTTT.

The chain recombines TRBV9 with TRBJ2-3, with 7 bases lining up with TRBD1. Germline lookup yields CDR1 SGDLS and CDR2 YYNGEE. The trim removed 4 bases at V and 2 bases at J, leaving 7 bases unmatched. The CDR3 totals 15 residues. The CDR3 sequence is CASSPGGFLTDTQYF. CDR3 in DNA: TGTGCCAGCAGCCCAGGGGGTTTCCTCACAGATACGCAGTATTTT.

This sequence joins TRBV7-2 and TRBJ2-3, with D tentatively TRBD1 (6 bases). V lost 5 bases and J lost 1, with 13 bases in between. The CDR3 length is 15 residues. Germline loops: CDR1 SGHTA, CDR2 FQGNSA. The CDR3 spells CASSTGQGGTDTQYF. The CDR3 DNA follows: TGTGCCAGCAGCACAGGGCAGGGAGGCACAGATACGCAGTATTTT.

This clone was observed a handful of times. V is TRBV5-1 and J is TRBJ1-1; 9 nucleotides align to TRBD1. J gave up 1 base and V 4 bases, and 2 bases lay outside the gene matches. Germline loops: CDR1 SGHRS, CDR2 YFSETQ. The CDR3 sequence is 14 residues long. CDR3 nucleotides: TGCGCCAGCAGCGCGGACAGGGGGAACACTGAAGCTTTCTTT. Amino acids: CASSADRGNTEAFF.

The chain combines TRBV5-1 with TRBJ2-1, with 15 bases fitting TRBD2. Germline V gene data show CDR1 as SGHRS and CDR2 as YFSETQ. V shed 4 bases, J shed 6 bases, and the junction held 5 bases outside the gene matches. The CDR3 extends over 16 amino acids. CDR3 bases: TGCGCCAGCAGCACCGGGACTAGCGGGAGGATCAATGAGCAGTTCTTC. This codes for CASSTGTSGRINEQFF.

CDR3 sequence (DNA): TGTGCCAGCAGCTTCCAACTATCGGATACGCAGTATTTT. It specifies CASSFQLSDTQYF. The chain combines TRBV7-9 with TRBJ2-3, with unresolved D. This CDR3 is 13 amino acids long. Germline CDR1 is SEHNR and CDR2 is FQNEAQ (reference sequence). Trimming left V 3 bases short and J 6 bases short, with 10 bases between.

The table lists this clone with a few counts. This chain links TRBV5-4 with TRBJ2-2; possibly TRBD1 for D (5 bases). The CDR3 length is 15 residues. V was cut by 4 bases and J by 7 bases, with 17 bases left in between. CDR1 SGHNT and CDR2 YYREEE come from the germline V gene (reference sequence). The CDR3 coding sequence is TGTGCCAGCAGCCAGGTCGGCAGGGTAGGCGGGGAGCTGTTTTTT. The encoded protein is CASSQVGRVGGELFF.

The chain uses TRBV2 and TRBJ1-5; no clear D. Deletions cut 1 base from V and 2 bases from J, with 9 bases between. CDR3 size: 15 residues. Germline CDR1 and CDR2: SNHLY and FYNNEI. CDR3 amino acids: CASSEVAGRNQPQHF. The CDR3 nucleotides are TGTGCCAGCAGTGAAGTGGCAGGCCGCAATCAGCCCCAGCATTTT. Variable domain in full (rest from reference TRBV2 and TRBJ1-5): EPEVTQTPSHQVTQMGQEVILRCVPISNHLYFYWYRQILGQKVEFLVSFYNNEISEKSEIFDDQFSVERPDGSNFTLKIRSTKLEDSAMYFCASSEVAGRNQPQHFGDGTRLSIL.

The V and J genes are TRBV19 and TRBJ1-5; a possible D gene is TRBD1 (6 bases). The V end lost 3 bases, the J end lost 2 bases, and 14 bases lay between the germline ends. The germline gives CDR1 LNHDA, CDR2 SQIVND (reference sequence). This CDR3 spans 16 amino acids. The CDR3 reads CASSIRQVLRNQPQHF. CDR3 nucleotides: TGTGCCAGTAGTATCCGACAGGTATTGCGCAATCAGCCCCAGCATTTT. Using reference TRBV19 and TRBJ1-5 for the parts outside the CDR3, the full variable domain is DGGITQSPKYLFRKEGQNVTLSCEQNLNHDAMYWYRQDPGQGLRLIYYSQIVNDFQKGDIAEGYSVSREKKESFPLTVTSAQKNPTAFYLCASSIRQVLRNQPQHFGDGTRLSIL.

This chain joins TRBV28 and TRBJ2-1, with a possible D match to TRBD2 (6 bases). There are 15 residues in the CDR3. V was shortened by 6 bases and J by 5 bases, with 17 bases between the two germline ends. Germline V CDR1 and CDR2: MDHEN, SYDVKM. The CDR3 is CASSSGLRKNNEQFF. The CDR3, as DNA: TGTGCCAGCAGCTCTGGACTACGAAAGAACAATGAGCAGTTCTTC.

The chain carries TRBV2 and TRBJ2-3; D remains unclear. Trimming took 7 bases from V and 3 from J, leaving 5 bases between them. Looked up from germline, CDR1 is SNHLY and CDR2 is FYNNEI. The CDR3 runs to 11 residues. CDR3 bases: TGTGCCAGCAAATCAACAGATACGCAGTATTTT. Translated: CASKSTDTQYF. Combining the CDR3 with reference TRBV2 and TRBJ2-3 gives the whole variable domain EPEVTQTPSHQVTQMGQEVILRCVPISNHLYFYWYRQILGQKVEFLVSFYNNEISEKSEIFDDQFSVERPDGSNFTLKIRSTKLEDSAMYFCASKSTDTQYFGPGTRLTVL.

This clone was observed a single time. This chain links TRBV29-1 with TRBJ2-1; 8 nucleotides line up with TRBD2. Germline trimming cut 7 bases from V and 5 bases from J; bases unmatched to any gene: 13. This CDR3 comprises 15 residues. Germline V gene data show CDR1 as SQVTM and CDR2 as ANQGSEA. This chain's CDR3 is CSARGGSGPNNEQFF. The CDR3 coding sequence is TGCAGCGCCCGGGGGGGTAGCGGCCCCAACAATGAGCAGTTCTTC.

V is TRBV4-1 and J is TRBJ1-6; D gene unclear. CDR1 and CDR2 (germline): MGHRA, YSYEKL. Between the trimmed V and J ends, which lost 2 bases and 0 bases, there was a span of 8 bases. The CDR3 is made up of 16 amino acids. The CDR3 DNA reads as TGCGCCAGCAGCCAACTTTTGAGCTCCTATAATTCACCCCTCCACTTT. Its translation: CASSQLLSSYNSPLHF.

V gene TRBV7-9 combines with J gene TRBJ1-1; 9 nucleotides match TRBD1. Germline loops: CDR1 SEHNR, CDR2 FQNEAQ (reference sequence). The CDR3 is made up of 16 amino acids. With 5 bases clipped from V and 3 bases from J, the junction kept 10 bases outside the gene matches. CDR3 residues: CASSELWTGAHTEAFF. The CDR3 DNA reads TGTGCCAGCAGCGAGCTCTGGACAGGGGCGCACACTGAAGCTTTCTTT.

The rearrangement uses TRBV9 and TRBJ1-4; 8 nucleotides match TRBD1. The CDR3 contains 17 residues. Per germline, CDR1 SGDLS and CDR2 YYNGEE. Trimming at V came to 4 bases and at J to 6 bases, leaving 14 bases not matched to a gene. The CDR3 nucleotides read TGTGCCAGCAGCTTAGAGATCGGGACAGGACTTGATGAAAAACTGTTTTTT. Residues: CASSLEIGTGLDEKLFF.

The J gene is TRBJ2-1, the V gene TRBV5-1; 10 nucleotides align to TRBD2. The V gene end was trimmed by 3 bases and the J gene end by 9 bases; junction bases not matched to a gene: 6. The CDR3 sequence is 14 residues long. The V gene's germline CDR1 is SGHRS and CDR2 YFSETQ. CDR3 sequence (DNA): TGCGCCAGCAGCTCCCTAGCGGGAGCGGGTGAGCAGTTCTTC. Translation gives CASSSLAGAGEQFF. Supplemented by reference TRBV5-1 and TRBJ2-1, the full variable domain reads KAGVTQTPRYLIKTRGQQVTLSCSPISGHRSVSWYQQTPGQGLQFLFEYFSETQRNKGNFPGRFSGRQFSNSRSEMNVSTLELGDSALYLCASSSLAGAGEQFFGPGTRLTVL.